Listed below are T cell receptor beta chains from one sample, sequenced in a study of early T cells in non-severe SARS-CoV-2 infection. TCRdb reprocessed the 5' RACE reads with MiXCR, giving one entry per CDR3 protein. This sample yields fewer than 110,000 distinct CDR3 sequences, of which 11% are seen a single time; about 8% belongs to the top ten. The specimen sequenced was whole blood. Source of these receptors: an adult who was a healthcare worker with PCR-confirmed SARS-CoV-2 infection or an uninfected control (not recorded which). The CDR3 runs from the conserved cysteine through the conserved F or W. Fields, in order: CDR3 length, V gene, clone size, CDR3 protein. Size is stated for part of the rows, as once, few or many counts, or as a class when the clone is expanded.

>12|TRBV11-2|few
CASSFQLGSQYF
>16|TRBV9|many
CASSVATQGAQETQYF
>14|TRBV5-1|few
CASSLSGLVAEQFF
>18|TRBV4-3|.
CASSQVSSGTGGRGEQFF
>16|TRBV6-5|many
CASSYGTRSRAYEQYF
>12|TRBV4-3|many
CASSPNGVEQYF
>16|TRBV27|many
CASSLTSGSSYNEQFF
>13|TRBV7-2|.
CASSLALTDEQYF
>15|TRBV5-1|few
CASSPRPGTTDTQYF
>14|TRBV7-2|many
CASSLGRSSYEQYF
>13|TRBV30|many
CAWKGGYNTEAFF
>13|TRBV9|many
CASSFSASNEQFF
>14|TRBV20-1|few
CSAKRTSEDVEQYF
>15|TRBV25-1|.
CASSEGSGRHGEQFF